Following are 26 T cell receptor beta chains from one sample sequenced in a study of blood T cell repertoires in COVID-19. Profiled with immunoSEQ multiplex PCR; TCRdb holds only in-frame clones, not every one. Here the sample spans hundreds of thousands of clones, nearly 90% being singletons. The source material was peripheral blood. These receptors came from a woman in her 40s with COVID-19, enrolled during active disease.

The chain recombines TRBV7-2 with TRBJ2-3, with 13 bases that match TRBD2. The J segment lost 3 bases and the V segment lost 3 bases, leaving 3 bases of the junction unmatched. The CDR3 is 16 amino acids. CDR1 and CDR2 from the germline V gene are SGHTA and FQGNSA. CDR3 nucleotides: TGTGCCAGCAGCTTTCAGGGACTAGCGGGAACAGATACGCAGTATTTT. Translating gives CASSFQGLAGTDTQYF.

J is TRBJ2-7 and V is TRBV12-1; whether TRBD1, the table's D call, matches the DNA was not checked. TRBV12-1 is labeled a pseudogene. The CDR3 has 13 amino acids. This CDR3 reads CARHGTGTYEQYF. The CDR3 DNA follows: TGTGCCAGGCACGGGACAGGGACCTACGAGCAGTACTTC.

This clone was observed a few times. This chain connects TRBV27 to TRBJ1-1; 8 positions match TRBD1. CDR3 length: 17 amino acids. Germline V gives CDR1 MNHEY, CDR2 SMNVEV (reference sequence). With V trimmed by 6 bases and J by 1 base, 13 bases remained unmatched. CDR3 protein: CASSPPSLRGRNTEAFF. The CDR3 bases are TGTGCCAGCAGCCCCCCTTCCCTCAGGGGGCGGAACACTGAAGCTTTCTTT.

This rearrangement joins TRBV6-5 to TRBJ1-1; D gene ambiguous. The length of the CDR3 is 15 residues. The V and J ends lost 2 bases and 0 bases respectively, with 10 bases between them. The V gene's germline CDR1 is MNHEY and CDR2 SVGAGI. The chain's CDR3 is CASSYVGGLNTEAFF. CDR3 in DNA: TGTGCCAGCAGTTACGTTGGCGGTCTGAACACTGAAGCTTTCTTT.

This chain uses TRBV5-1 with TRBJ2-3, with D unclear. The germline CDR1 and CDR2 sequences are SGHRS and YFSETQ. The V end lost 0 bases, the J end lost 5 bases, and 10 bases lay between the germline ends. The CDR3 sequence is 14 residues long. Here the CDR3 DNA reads TGCGCCAGCAGCTTGGCCCAGGTGGAAGATACGCAGTATTTT. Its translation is CASSLAQVEDTQYF.

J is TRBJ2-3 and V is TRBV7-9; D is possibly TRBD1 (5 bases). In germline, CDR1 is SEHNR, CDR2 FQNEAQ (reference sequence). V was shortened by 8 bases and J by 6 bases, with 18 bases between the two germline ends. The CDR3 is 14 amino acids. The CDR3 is CASRADISTDTQYF. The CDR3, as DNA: TGTGCCAGCCGGGCGGACATATCTACGGATACGCAGTATTTT.

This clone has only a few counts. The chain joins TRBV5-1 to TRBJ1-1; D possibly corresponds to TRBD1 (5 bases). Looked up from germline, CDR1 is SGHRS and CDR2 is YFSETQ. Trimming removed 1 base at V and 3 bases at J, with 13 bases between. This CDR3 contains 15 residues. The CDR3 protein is CASSLWEGWDTEAFF. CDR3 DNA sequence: TGCGCCAGCAGCTTGTGGGAGGGGTGGGACACTGAAGCTTTCTTT.

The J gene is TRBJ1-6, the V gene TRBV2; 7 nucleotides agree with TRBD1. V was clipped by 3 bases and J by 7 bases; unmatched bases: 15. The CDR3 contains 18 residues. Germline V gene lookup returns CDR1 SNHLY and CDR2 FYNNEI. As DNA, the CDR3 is TGTGCCAGCAGTGATAAAGCACAGGGGATTTTTGGGAATTCACCCCTCCACTTT. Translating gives CASSDKAQGIFGNSPLHF. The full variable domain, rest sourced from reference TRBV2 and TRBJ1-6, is EPEVTQTPSHQVTQMGQEVILRCVPISNHLYFYWYRQILGQKVEFLVSFYNNEISEKSEIFDDQFSVERPDGSNFTLKIRSTKLEDSAMYFCASSDKAQGIFGNSPLHFGNGTRLTVT.

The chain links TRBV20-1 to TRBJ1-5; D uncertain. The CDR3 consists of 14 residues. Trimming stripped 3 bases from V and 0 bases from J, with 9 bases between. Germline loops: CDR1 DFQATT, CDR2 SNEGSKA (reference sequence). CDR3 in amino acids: CSASDNGSNQPQHF. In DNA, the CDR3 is TGCAGTGCTAGTGACAACGGTAGCAATCAGCCCCAGCATTTT.

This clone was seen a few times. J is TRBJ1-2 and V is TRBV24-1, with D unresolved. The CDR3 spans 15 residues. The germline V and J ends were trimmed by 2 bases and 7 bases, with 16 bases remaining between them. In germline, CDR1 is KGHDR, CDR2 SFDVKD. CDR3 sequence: CATSDSRHPGSGYTF. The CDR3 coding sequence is TGTGCCACCAGTGATTCCCGACACCCGGGGAGTGGCTACACCTTC.

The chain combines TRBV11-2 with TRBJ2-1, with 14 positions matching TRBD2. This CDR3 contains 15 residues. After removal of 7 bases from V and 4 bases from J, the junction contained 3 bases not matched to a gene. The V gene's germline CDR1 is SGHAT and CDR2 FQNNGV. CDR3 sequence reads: CASKGLAGAYNEQFF. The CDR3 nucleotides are TGTGCCAGCAAGGGACTAGCGGGAGCATACAATGAGCAGTTCTTC.

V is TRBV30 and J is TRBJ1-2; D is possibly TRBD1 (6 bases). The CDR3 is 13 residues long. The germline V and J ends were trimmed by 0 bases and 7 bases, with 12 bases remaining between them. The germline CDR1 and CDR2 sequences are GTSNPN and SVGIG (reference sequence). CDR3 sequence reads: CAWSVREGVGYTF. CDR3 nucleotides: TGTGCCTGGAGTGTACGGGAGGGGGTTGGCTACACCTTC.

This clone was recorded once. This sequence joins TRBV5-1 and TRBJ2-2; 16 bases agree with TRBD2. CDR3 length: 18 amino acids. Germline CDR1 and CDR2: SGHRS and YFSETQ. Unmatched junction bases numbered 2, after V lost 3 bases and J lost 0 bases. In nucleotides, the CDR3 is TGCGCCAGCAGCTCGGGACTAGCGGGAGGGACGAACACCGGGGAGCTGTTTTTT. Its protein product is CASSSGLAGGTNTGELFF.

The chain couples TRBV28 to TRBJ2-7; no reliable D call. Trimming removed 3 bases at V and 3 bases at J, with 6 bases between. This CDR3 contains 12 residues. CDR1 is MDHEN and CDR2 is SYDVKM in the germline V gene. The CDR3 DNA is TGTGCCAGCAGTTTCTCCTTCTACGAGCAGTACTTC. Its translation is CASSFSFYEQYF. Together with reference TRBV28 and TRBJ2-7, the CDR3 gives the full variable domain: DVKVTQSSRYLVKRTGEKVFLECVQDMDHENMFWYRQDPGLGLRLIYFSYDVKMKEKGDIPEGYSVSREKKERFSLILESASTNQTSMYLCASSFSFYEQYFGPGTRLTVT.

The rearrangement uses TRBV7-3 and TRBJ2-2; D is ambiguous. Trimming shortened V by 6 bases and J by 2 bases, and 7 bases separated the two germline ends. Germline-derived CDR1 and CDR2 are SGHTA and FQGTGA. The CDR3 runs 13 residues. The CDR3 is CASRELNTGELFF. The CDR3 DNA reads TGTGCCAGCAGAGAGCTAAACACCGGGGAGCTGTTTTTT.

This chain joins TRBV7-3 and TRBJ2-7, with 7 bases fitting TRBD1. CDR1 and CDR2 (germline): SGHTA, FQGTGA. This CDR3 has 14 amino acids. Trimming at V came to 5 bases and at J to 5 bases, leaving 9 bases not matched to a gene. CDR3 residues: CASSEQTGNHEQYF. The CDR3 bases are TGTGCCAGCAGCGAACAGACAGGGAATCACGAGCAGTACTTC.

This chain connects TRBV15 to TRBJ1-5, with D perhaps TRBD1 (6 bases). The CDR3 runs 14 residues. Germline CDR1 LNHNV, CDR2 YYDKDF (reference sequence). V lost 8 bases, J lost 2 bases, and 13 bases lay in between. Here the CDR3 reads CATSGARGNQPQHF. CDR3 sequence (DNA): TGTGCCACCTCAGGGGCGCGGGGCAATCAGCCCCAGCATTTT.

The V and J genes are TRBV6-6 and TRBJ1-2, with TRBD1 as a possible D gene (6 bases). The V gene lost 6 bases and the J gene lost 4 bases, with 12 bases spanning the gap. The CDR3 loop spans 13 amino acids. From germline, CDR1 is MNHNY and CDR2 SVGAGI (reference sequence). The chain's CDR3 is CASRLDSIYGYTF. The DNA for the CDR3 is TGTGCCAGCAGATTGGACAGTATCTATGGCTACACCTTC.

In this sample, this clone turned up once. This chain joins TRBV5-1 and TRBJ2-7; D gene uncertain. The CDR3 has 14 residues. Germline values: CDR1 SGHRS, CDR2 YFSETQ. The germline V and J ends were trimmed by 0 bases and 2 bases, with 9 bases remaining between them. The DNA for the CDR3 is TGCGCCAGCAGCTTGGATCCCCAGACCTACGAGCAGTACTTC. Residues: CASSLDPQTYEQYF.

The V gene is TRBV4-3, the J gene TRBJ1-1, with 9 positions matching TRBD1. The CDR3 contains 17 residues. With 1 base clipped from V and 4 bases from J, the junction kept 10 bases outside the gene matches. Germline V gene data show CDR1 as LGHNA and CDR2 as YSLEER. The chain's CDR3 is CASSQVFSGTGFTEAFF. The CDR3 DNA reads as TGCGCCAGCAGCCAAGTTTTCTCCGGGACAGGGTTCACTGAAGCTTTCTTT.

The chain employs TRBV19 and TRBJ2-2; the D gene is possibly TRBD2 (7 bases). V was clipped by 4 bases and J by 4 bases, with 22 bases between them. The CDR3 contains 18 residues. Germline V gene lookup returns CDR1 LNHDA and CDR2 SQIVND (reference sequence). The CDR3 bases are TGTGCCAGTAGTACCTTTGGTCGGTCGGGGGGCTCCACCGGGGAGCTGTTTTTT. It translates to CASSTFGRSGGSTGELFF.

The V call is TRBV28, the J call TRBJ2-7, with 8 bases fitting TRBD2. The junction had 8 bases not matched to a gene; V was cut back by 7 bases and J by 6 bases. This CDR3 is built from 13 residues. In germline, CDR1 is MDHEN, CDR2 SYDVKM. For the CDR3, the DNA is TGTGCCAGCAAGTTGCTAGCGGGCGGCGAGCAGTACTTC. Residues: CASKLLAGGEQYF.

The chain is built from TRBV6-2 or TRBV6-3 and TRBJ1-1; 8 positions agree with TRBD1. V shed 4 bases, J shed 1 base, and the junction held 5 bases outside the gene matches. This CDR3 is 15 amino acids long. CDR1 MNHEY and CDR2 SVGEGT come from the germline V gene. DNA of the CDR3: TGTGCCAGCAGTTCAGGACAGGGAACGAACACTGAAGCTTTCTTT. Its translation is CASSSGQGTNTEAFF.

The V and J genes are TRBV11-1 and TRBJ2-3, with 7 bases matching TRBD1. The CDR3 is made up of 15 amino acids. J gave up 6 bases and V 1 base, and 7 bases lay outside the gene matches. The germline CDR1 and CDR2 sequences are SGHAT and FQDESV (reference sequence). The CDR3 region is CASSLVQGVRDTQYF. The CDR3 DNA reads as TGTGCCAGCAGCTTAGTCCAGGGGGTTCGGGATACGCAGTATTTT.

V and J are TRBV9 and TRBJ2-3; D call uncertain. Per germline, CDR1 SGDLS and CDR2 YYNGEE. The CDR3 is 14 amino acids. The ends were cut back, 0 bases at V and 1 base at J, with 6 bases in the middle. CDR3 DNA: TGTGCCAGCAGCGTAGTCTCCCGCACAGATACGCAGTATTTT. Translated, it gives CASSVVSRTDTQYF.

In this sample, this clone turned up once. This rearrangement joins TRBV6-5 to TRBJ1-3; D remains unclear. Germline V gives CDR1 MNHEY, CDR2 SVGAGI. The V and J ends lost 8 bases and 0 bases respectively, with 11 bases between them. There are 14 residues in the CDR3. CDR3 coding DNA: TGTGCCAGCTTGAGCGGGAGCTCTGGAAACACCATATATTTT. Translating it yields CASLSGSSGNTIYF.